This T cell receptor beta chain was captured in a study of T cell repertoires in cytomegalovirus infection. Via MiXCR, TCRdb re-called the reads, giving one row per CDR3 protein. Here the sample spans approximately 400,000 distinct CDR3 sequences, roughly 30% being singletons. Germline values: CDR1 MNHEY, CDR2 SVGEGT. V lost 8 bases and J lost 2; bases outside the gene matches: 9. This CDR3 has 15 residues. Only one count was recorded for this clonotype. The sequencing input was PBMCs. This TCR was recovered from a human donor in good health (CMV status not recorded). Some clones in this sample may be carry-over from other donors' samples. V usage is TRBV6-2 or TRBV6-3 and J usage is TRBJ2-3; TRBD2 agrees at 8 bases. CDR3 amino acids: CASYRRGGPTDTQYF. In DNA form, the CDR3 reads TGTGCCAGCTATCGCCGGGGGGGACCCACAGATACGCAGTATTTT.